The present T cell receptor beta chain was sequenced within a study of T cell repertoires in cytomegalovirus infection. Looking at the study overall: HLA-B-restricted CMV epitopes that are well studied were used alongside recently identified HLA-C-restricted ones. Public TCR beta signature analysis indicated the presence of both CMV infection and matching HLA type. Broader study findings: Summed frequency of shared TCR beta families picked out CMV carriers who also had the relevant HLA.

TCRdb analysed the reads with MiXCR anew, one entry per CDR3 protein. The sample lists roughly 500,000 distinct CDR3 sequences; around 30% were seen once. This clonotype was picked up a small number of times. What it recognizes is unknown. Specimen: cultured PBMCs, collected from culture after CMV antigen stimulation. The source is a human donor in good health (CMV status not recorded). Some clones in this sample may be carry-over from other donors' samples.

The CDR3 DNA reads TGTGCCAGCAGTCCTACTCCAGGGTACTCCCGTGTCACTGAAGCTTTCTTT. It specifies CASSPTPGYSRVTEAFF. The rearrangement joins TRBV27 to TRBJ1-1, with a tentative D call TRBD1 (5 bases). V was pared by 5 bases and J by 4 bases, with 23 bases between. Germline CDR1 MNHEY, CDR2 SMNVEV (reference sequence). The CDR3 runs to 17 residues.